The present entry profiles one TCR beta chain with its context. What it binds is unknown. This CDR3 spans 13 amino acids. Trimming removed 5 bases at V and 5 bases at J, with 13 bases between. TCRdb itself ran the RT-PCR reads through MiXCR, one entry per CDR3 protein. Here the sample spans 540,000 or so distinct CDR3 sequences, over 10% being singletons. These data originate in a study of response to subunit inactivated influenza vaccine. General observations from the study: Authors proposed each seasonal influenza vaccination draws in few new T cells.

V and J are TRBV12-3 or TRBV12-4 and TRBJ2-7, with D maybe TRBD2 (6 bases). The sequence came from a man aged 50 to 59 who received an inactivated influenza vaccine. The material sequenced was PBMCs from blood, taken roughly 45 days after vaccination. CDR3 sequence reads: CASSDTGLHEQYF. The CDR3 coding sequence is TGTGCCAGCAGTGACACGGGACTTCACGAGCAGTACTTC.